Listed here are 18 T cell receptor beta chains from one sample, sequenced in a study of tumor-infiltrating lymphocytes in primary liver carcinoma. Unsorted bulk tissue, roughly 19-34 mg of it, served as the source for co-extraction of RNA and DNA. TCR beta cDNA was prepared out of about 510 ng total RNA by means of a constant-region primer. The TCR beta library was amplified through three nested multiplex PCR rounds in a modified ARM-PCR procedure. Running 9 to 11 cycles apiece, the first two PCR rounds relied on TRBV1-TRBV30 forward primers together with a C-beta reverse primer. TCRdb processed the multiplex PCR reads anew with MiXCR; each CDR3 protein has one entry. The sample carries around 190,000 distinct CDR3 sequences, 85% recorded once. Sequencing used tumor tissue from primary liver carcinoma. All receptors come from a man aged 40-49 years with primary liver carcinoma and hepatitis B virus infection.

Of note for this clonotype: This may be a read error: a much more frequent sequence differs by one nucleotide. The chain employs TRBV24-1 and TRBJ1-5; D is ambiguous. CDR1 and CDR2 from the germline V gene are KGHDR and SFDVKD. Trimming cost V 4 bases and J 1 base, with 13 bases left between them. CDR3 length: 16 residues. The CDR3 is CATSDSTFTSNQPQHF. The CDR3 DNA follows: TGTGCCACCAGTGACTCGACATTTACGAGCAATCAGCCCCAGCATTTT.

A word on this clonotype: The junction differs from germline at one of its ends, possibly a read error. The genes are TRBV11-2 and TRBJ2-7; 13 bases line up with TRBD2. There are 17 residues in the CDR3. Germline V gene data show CDR1 as SGHAT and CDR2 as FQNNGV. The CDR3 loop reads CTSRQGLAGEWPYEQYF. The CDR3 bases are TGTACCAGCAGACAAGGACTAGCGGGAGAGTGGCCCTACGAGCAGTACTTC.

This clonotype came up once. The gene calls are TRBV6-5 and TRBJ2-7, with D perhaps TRBD2 (6 bases). Trimming pared 10 bases from V and 4 bases from J, leaving 17 bases between. CDR1 and CDR2 (germline): MNHEY, SVGAGI. The CDR3 length is 13 residues. The CDR3 here is CANLRLGSYEQYF. The CDR3, as DNA: TGTGCCAACCTTAGACTAGGCTCATACGAGCAGTACTTC.

A single count supports this clonotype. An end of the junction differs from the germline gene, which may be a read error. The chain recombines TRBV29-1 with TRBJ2-3, with 13 bases aligning to TRBD2. Germline V gene lookup returns CDR1 SQVTM and CDR2 ANQGSEA. The CDR3 runs 15 residues. CDR3 nucleotides: TGCAGCGCACGGACTAGCGGGAGATGGAAAGATACGCAGTGTTTT. Protein product: CSARTSGRWKDTQCF.

Details on this clonotype: A read error may account for a junction end that differs from germline. The CDR3: CVSSFGGTSYSNQPQHF. CDR3 nucleotide sequence: TGTGTCAGCAGTTTCGGCGGGACAAGCTATAGCAATCAGCCCCAGCATTTT. J is TRBJ1-5 and V is TRBV12-3 or TRBV12-4, with D possibly matching TRBD1 (6 bases). This CDR3 comprises 17 residues.

The chain carries TRBV12-3 or TRBV12-4 and TRBJ2-3, with TRBD2 identical over 11 bases. V was clipped by 6 bases and J by 11 bases; unmatched bases: 13. This CDR3 is 15 amino acids long. Here the CDR3 reads CASRIAGGSTNMQYF. DNA of the CDR3: TGTGCCAGCAGGATAGCGGGAGGGAGCACAAATATGCAGTATTTT.

The chain uses TRBV6-2 or TRBV6-3 and TRBJ2-6; the match to TRBD1 covers 7 bases. J gave up 14 bases and V 5 bases, and 15 bases lay outside the gene matches. There are 15 residues in the CDR3. The germline V gene encodes CDR1 MNHEY and CDR2 SVGEGT. In nucleotides, the CDR3 is TGTGCCAGCAGTGCAGGGGGAGCTGGGGCCAGCATCCTGACTTTC. Translating it yields CASSAGGAGASILTF.

Concerning this clonotype itself: At one end the junction does not follow the germline gene, possibly because of a read error. The chain combines TRBV4-3 with TRBJ2-6; D is perhaps TRBD1 (5 bases). The CDR3 runs to 15 residues. Germline values: CDR1 LGHNA, CDR2 YSLEER. The CDR3 loop is CASSDGNPGANVMTF. The CDR3, as DNA: TGCGCCAGCAGTGACGGAAACCCTGGGGCCAACGTCATGACTTTC.

Regarding this clonotype: This may stem from a read error, because a much larger clone lies one nucleotide away. The J gene is TRBJ2-1, the V gene TRBV19; D is tentatively TRBD1 or TRBD2 (6 bases each). This CDR3 has 14 amino acids. In germline, CDR1 is LNHDA, CDR2 SQIVND (reference sequence). With 2 bases removed from V and 9 bases from J, the gap between germline ends came to 14 bases. In DNA, the CDR3 is TGTGCCAGTAGTATACCGGGGGCGCGGTGTGAGCAGTTCTTC. It translates to CASSIPGARCEQFF.

For this clonotype: The junction does not match germline at one end; this may be a read error. V usage is TRBV12-3 or TRBV12-4 and J usage is TRBJ2-2; possibly TRBD2 for D (5 bases). CDR3 size: 16 residues. CDR3 in DNA: TGTGCCACCAGTCCCCGGCGGCGGACGAACACCGGGGAACTGTTTTTT. Protein sequence: CATSPRRRTNTGELFF.

Comments on this clonotype: At one end the junction does not follow the germline gene, possibly because of a read error. The chain has TRBV29-1 and TRBJ2-7, with a possible D match to TRBD1 (6 bases). Germline V lookup: CDR1 SQVTM, CDR2 ANQGSEA. This CDR3 spans 15 amino acids. For the CDR3, the DNA is TGCAGCGTTGAGGAATGGGTCAGGGGAGTAGACGAGCATTACTTC. Protein sequence: CSVEEWVRGVDEHYF.

This clonotype was counted between two and nine times. The chain uses TRBV7-3 and TRBJ2-1; D possibly corresponds to TRBD2 (5 bases). This CDR3 is built from 13 residues. Germline-derived CDR1 and CDR2 are SGHTA and FQGTGA. V was shortened by 1 base and J by 15 bases, with 16 bases between the two germline ends. DNA of the CDR3: TGTGCCAGCAGCTTAATCATTGGAGGCTCCCCGTTCTTC. It codes for CASSLIIGGSPFF.

For this clonotype: At one of its ends the junction is not consistent with the germline gene, which may arise from a read error. CDR3 residues: CAWSRENSYEQYF. The CDR3 DNA is TGTGCGTGGAGTAGGGAGAACTCCTACGAGCAGTACTTC. This chain joins TRBV30 and TRBJ2-7; possibly TRBD2 for D (5 bases). CDR1 and CDR2 (germline): GTSNPN, SVGIG (reference sequence). This CDR3 has 13 residues.

CDR3 nucleotide sequence: TGTGCCAGCAGCTCTGGGGGAAGCTCTGTTGGAGCCCGTACAGATATGCGGTATTTT. As protein: CASSSGGSSVGARTDMRYF. This chain links TRBV11-1 with TRBJ2-3, with D perhaps TRBD1 or TRBD2 (5 bases each). The germline CDR1 and CDR2 sequences are SGHAT and FQDESV (reference sequence). This CDR3 spans 19 amino acids. Trimming stripped 4 bases from V and 14 bases from J, with 37 bases between. The whole variable domain, filled in from reference TRBV11-1 and TRBJ2-3, reads EAEVAQSPRYKITEKSQAVAFWCDPISGHATLYWYRQILGQGPELLVQFQDESVVDDSQLPKDRFSAERLKGVDSTLKIQPAELGDSAMYLCASSSGGSSVGARTDMRYFGPGTRLTVL.

Comments on this clonotype: The CDR3 end shows no conserved phenylalanine or tryptophan, and so a read error is likely. J is TRBJ2-1 and V is TRBV29-1, with 8 bases fitting TRBD2. This CDR3 comprises 15 residues. Germline V gene lookup returns CDR1 SQVTM and CDR2 ANQGSEA. The CDR3 loop is CNVEGETSAEYEQFL. CDR3 nucleotides: TGCAACGTTGAAGGGGAGACTAGCGCTGAGTATGAGCAGTTCCTC.

This chain joins TRBV12-3 or TRBV12-4 and TRBJ1-5; D tentatively reads TRBD1 or TRBD2 (6 bases each). The DNA end is more similar to TRBJ2-3, so the J call may be wrong. The CDR3 loop spans 13 amino acids. The CDR3 bases are TGTGCCAGCCAGTGTTCGGGGGCTCAACCCCAGTATTTT. Protein product: CASQCSGAQPQYF.

The J gene is TRBJ2-7, the V gene TRBV29-1; 15 bases align to TRBD2. CDR1 is SQVTM, CDR2 ANQGSEA, per germline. The CDR3 runs 14 residues. The junction had 10 bases not matched to a gene; V was cut back by 6 bases and J by 10 bases. The CDR3 spells CSVGTSGRPGDQYF. Written as DNA, the CDR3 is TGCAGCGTCGGGACTAGCGGGAGGCCTGGGGATCAGTACTTC.

V and J are TRBV28 and TRBJ1-2, with 9 bases aligning to TRBD1. From germline, CDR1 is MDHEN and CDR2 SYDVKM. After removal of 10 bases from V and 4 bases from J, the junction contained 16 bases not matched to a gene. The CDR3 loop spans 16 amino acids. The CDR3 DNA sequence: TGTGCCATTAGTACACCCCCCGGGACAGGGACCTATGGCTACACCTTC. The encoded protein is CAISTPPGTGTYGYTF.